Below, 23 T cell receptor beta chains from the same sample are listed, as sequenced in a study of T-cell memory formation after mild COVID-19 listed by TCRdb under 2021. Libraries came from 5' RACE. This sample was sequenced with an Illumina NovaSeq 6000. TCRdb cleaned the public reads at Q25 with fastp, built clones with MiXCR and kept in-frame beta chains. CDR3 protein duplicates are merged, each entry listing the most common genes and DNA. This sample lists about 350,000 distinct CDR3 sequences; under 30% were detected once. The ten most abundant clones make up roughly 14% of the sample. The sequencing sample was made of PBMCs or a T cell subset sorted from them (not recorded which). All receptors derive from an adult woman who had mild COVID-19 (a few samples of this study predate the infection). The sample titles of this study are shuffled in the database, so cell type and time point are left out; the donor was told from shared clones.

This clonotype showed up just a few times. This chain connects TRBV7-9 to TRBJ2-7, with D possibly matching TRBD1 (5 bases). Germline values: CDR1 SEHNR, CDR2 FQNEAQ (reference sequence). The V gene lost 3 bases and the J gene lost 3 bases, with 9 bases spanning the gap. This CDR3 region has 13 residues. The CDR3 DNA sequence: TGTGCCAGCAGCTTCGACAGAAACTACGAGCAGTACTTC. Translation: CASSFDRNYEQYF. Based on the CDR3 plus reference TRBV7-9 and TRBJ2-7, the full variable domain is DTGVSQNPRHKITKRGQNVTFRCDPISEHNRLYWYRQTLGQGPEFLTYFQNEAQLEKSRLLSDRFSAERPKGSFSTLEIQRTEQGDSAMYLCASSFDRNYEQYFGPGTRLTVT.

This clonotype turned up a few times. The chain joins TRBV5-1 to TRBJ2-1, with 16 bases fitting TRBD2. After removal of 4 bases from V and 1 base from J, the junction contained 5 bases not matched to a gene. Germline V gene sequence: CDR1 SGHRS, CDR2 YFSETQ. The CDR3 is made up of 18 amino acids. The CDR3 sequence: CASSTGLAGGLSYNEQFF. DNA of the CDR3: TGCGCCAGCAGCACGGGACTAGCGGGAGGGCTGTCCTACAATGAGCAGTTCTTC.

The genes are TRBV5-1 and TRBJ1-1, with unresolved D. CDR1 is SGHRS, CDR2 YFSETQ, per germline. The CDR3 spans 14 residues. Trimming shortened V by 4 bases and J by 3 bases, and 13 bases separated the two germline ends. CDR3 nucleotides: TGCGCCAGCAGCGCGAACCGGGCGGACACTGAAGCTTTCTTT. Protein product: CASSANRADTEAFF.

This clonotype was observed a handful of times. J is TRBJ2-1 and V is TRBV6-2 or TRBV6-3; no reliable D call. V was pared by 4 bases and J by 6 bases, with 13 bases between. Looked up from germline, CDR1 is MNHEY and CDR2 is SVGEGT. The CDR3 has 14 amino acids. CDR3 in DNA: TGTGCCAGCAGTTCGGCCCACCCAGGCAATGAGCAGTTCTTC. Encoded protein: CASSSAHPGNEQFF.

This clonotype was picked up a small number of times. The chain uses TRBV7-2 and TRBJ2-7, with 9 bases identical to TRBD2. Germline lookup yields CDR1 SGHTA and CDR2 FQGNSA. The ends lost 4 bases at V and 2 bases at J; junction bases unmatched: 9. This CDR3 has 16 residues. CDR3 coding DNA: TGTGCCAGCAGCTCCACTCCGGGACTAGCCACCTACGAGCAGTACTTC. It is translated as CASSSTPGLATYEQYF.

V and J are TRBV7-9 and TRBJ1-2, with a possible D match to TRBD1 (5 bases). With 4 bases removed from V and 8 bases from J, the gap between germline ends came to 14 bases. This CDR3 contains 13 residues. The V gene's germline CDR1 is SEHNR and CDR2 FQNEAQ (reference sequence). Here the CDR3 DNA reads TGTGCCAGCAGCTCCCGGACAAGGTTGGGCTACACCTTC. This gives the protein CASSSRTRLGYTF.

This clonotype has more than one count but fewer than ten. J is TRBJ2-1 and V is TRBV21-1; the DNA was not compared with TRBD1, the D call given in the table. TRBV21-1 represents a pseudogene. CDR3 length: 14 residues. The CDR3 sequence: CASSKAKQVNEQFF. CDR3 nucleotides: TGTGCCAGCAGCAAAGCTAAACAGGTGAATGAGCAGTTCTTC.

This clonotype was counted only a few times. The V and J genes are TRBV5-1 and TRBJ2-7; D perhaps matches TRBD1 (7 bases). Germline loops: CDR1 SGHRS, CDR2 YFSETQ. The CDR3 loop spans 14 amino acids. V lost 4 bases, J lost 4 bases, and 15 bases lay in between. In DNA, the CDR3 is TGCGCCAGCAGCCTTACAGGGGCGGGATACGAGCAGTACTTC. Amino acid sequence: CASSLTGAGYEQYF.

A few counts support this clonotype. The chain links TRBV7-3 to TRBJ2-3, with D perhaps being TRBD1 or TRBD2 (5 bases each). Trimming cost V 2 bases and J 3 bases, with 15 bases left between them. The CDR3 loop spans 16 amino acids. The germline CDR1 and CDR2 sequences are SGHTA and FQGTGA. CDR3 sequence reads: CASSLFAWGSTDTQYF. Here the CDR3 DNA reads TGTGCCAGCAGCTTATTTGCCTGGGGGAGTACAGATACGCAGTATTTT.

This clonotype occurred a few times. The V call is TRBV24-1, the J call TRBJ2-2; a weak D match, TRBD1 (6 bases). The CDR3 contains 16 residues. V gave up 4 bases and J gave up 0 bases, with 11 bases separating them. CDR1 is KGHDR and CDR2 is SFDVKD in the germline V gene. This CDR3 reads CATSDWDTPNTGELFF. DNA for the CDR3: TGTGCCACCAGTGACTGGGACACACCGAACACCGGGGAGCTGTTTTTT.

This rearrangement joins TRBV3-1 to TRBJ1-2; D unresolved. The ends were cut back, 5 bases at V and 4 bases at J, with 5 bases in the middle. The germline gives CDR1 LGHDT, CDR2 YNNKEL (reference sequence). The CDR3 loop spans 11 amino acids. The CDR3 nucleotides are TGTGCCAGCAGCAGTACCTATGGCTACACCTTC. Protein product: CASSSTYGYTF.

This chain uses TRBV7-2 with TRBJ2-3; D possibly uses TRBD1 or TRBD2 (5 bases each). The CDR3 loop spans 16 amino acids. Trimming took off 5 bases at V and 5 bases at J, with 20 bases between the two ends. Germline CDR1 reads SGHTA; CDR2 reads FQGNSA. The CDR3 region has the DNA TGTGCCAGCAGCCCCAGGTGGGGCCGCGGAGGAGATACGCAGTATTTT. Translating it yields CASSPRWGRGGDTQYF.

This clonotype appeared many times. The V and J genes are TRBV20-1 and TRBJ2-3; TRBD2 matches at 14 bases. Unmatched junction bases numbered 9, after V lost 8 bases and J lost 5 bases. Germline V lookup: CDR1 DFQATT, CDR2 SNEGSKA (reference sequence). The CDR3 has 15 amino acids. CDR3 DNA: TGCAGTAATTCCGGACTAGCGGGGGGAAAAGATACGCAGTATTTT. Translating it yields CSNSGLAGGKDTQYF.

The chain links TRBV12-3 or TRBV12-4 to TRBJ1-1, with 9 bases identical to TRBD1. The V and J ends lost 6 bases and 1 base, in that order; junction bases with no gene match: 3. The CDR3 loop spans 14 amino acids. The CDR3 coding sequence is TGTGCCAGCAGAGAACAGGGGGCGAACACTGAAGCTTTCTTT. It translates to CASREQGANTEAFF.

The V gene is TRBV20-1, the J gene TRBJ1-2; D unclear. The CDR3 length is 13 residues. The ends were cut back, 0 bases at V and 0 bases at J, with 5 bases in the middle. The germline V gene has CDR1 DFQATT and CDR2 SNEGSKA (reference sequence). As DNA, the CDR3 is TGCAGTGCTAGAGACGGGACTAACTATGGCTACACCTTC. This codes for CSARDGTNYGYTF.

The chain combines TRBV6-2 or TRBV6-3 with TRBJ2-3; a possible D gene is TRBD1 (7 bases). Trimming took off 4 bases at V and 5 bases at J, with 16 bases between the two ends. The CDR3 sequence is 15 residues long. From germline, CDR1 is MNHEY and CDR2 SVGEGT. The CDR3 here is CASSWGGTAVDTQYF. CDR3 coding DNA: TGTGCCAGCAGTTGGGGCGGGACAGCCGTAGATACGCAGTATTTT.

J is TRBJ2-2 and V is TRBV30, with D maybe TRBD1 (8 bases). The CDR3 totals 15 residues. Deletions cut 8 bases from V and 2 bases from J, with 18 bases between. CDR1 GTSNPN and CDR2 SVGIG come from the germline V gene (reference sequence). CDR3 loop: CARGRDRSNTGELFF. CDR3 DNA sequence: TGTGCCCGGGGGAGGGACAGGTCCAACACCGGGGAGCTGTTTTTT. Supplemented by reference TRBV30 and TRBJ2-2, the full variable domain reads SQTIHQWPATLVQPVGSPLSLECTVEGTSNPNLYWYRQAAGRGLQLLFYSVGIGQISSEVPQNLSASRPQDRQFILSSKKLLLSDSGFYLCARGRDRSNTGELFFGEGSRLTVL.

The V call is TRBV4-1, the J call TRBJ2-7; 7 bases map to TRBD2. The CDR3 is 18 amino acids. V trimming: 3 bases; J trimming: 1 base; junction bases outside the gene matches: 15. Germline V lookup: CDR1 MGHRA, CDR2 YSYEKL. The CDR3 coding sequence is TGCGCCAGCAGCCAGGATATGACTTTCGGCGGGGGATCCTACGAGCAGTACTTC. Its protein is CASSQDMTFGGGSYEQYF.

This rearrangement joins TRBV2 to TRBJ2-4; weak D call: TRBD2 (5 bases). CDR1 SNHLY and CDR2 FYNNEI come from the germline V gene. V was trimmed by 6 bases and J by 4 bases, leaving 7 bases between them. The CDR3 spans 12 residues. CDR3 bases: TGTGCCAGCAGCAGGACTAAAAACATTCAGTACTTC. Translated: CASSRTKNIQYF.

This clonotype was detected only a few times. This chain connects TRBV15 to TRBJ1-5; 7 nucleotides align to TRBD1. Germline CDR1 is LNHNV and CDR2 is YYDKDF (reference sequence). The ends lost 0 bases at V and 9 bases at J; junction bases unmatched: 17. The CDR3 has 18 residues. CDR3 nucleotides: TGTGCCACCAGCAGAGATTTCCCGGGACAGAACTTGGATGGGCCCCAGCATTTT. Its translation: CATSRDFPGQNLDGPQHF.

The chain couples TRBV6-6 to TRBJ2-7, with D perhaps TRBD1 or TRBD2 (5 bases each). The CDR3 totals 14 residues. Trimming took 2 bases from V and 6 from J, leaving 14 bases between them. Germline CDR1 reads MNHNY; CDR2 reads SVGAGI (reference sequence). In DNA, the CDR3 is TGTGCCAGCAGTTACACTGGCAGGGACGGCGAGCAGTACTTC. Amino acid sequence: CASSYTGRDGEQYF.

This clonotype was counted only a few times. The V gene is TRBV4-1, the J gene TRBJ1-6; D might be TRBD1 (5 bases). With 0 bases removed from V and 9 bases from J, the gap between germline ends came to 12 bases. Germline CDR1 MGHRA, CDR2 YSYEKL. The CDR3 length is 15 residues. The CDR3, as DNA: TGCGCCAGCAGCCAAGATCGTCAGGGTCTTTCACCCCTCCACTTT. The encoded protein is CASSQDRQGLSPLHF.

The chain couples TRBV5-6 to TRBJ2-5; unclear D gene. Germline loops: CDR1 SGHDT, CDR2 YYEEEE. Trimming cost V 5 bases and J 2 bases, with 16 bases left between them. This CDR3 comprises 15 residues. The CDR3 DNA sequence: TGTGCCAGCAGTCGACCCCTTGGAGAACAAGAGACCCAGTACTTC. This codes for CASSRPLGEQETQYF. Looking up the rest from reference TRBV5-6 and TRBJ2-5 gives the full variable domain: DAGVTQSPTHLIKTRGQQVTLRCSPKSGHDTVSWYQQALGQGPQFIFQYYEEEERQRGNFPDRFSGHQFPNYSSELNVNALLLGDSALYLCASSRPLGEQETQYFGPGTRLLVL.